This TCR beta chain emerged from a study of identical twins (dated by TCRdb to between 2015 and 2016). Regarding the research as a whole: To test whether fetal clonotypes persist, the study used deep sequencing on TCR alpha and beta repertoires from monozygotic twins, unrelated adults of various ages, and cord blood. To rule out contamination, the twin experiments were replicated at different times with different library preparation protocols. The investigation overall reported the following: Excess twin sharing in beta out-of-frame sequences was weaker because fewer shared sequences lowered the signal-to-noise ratio. Fewer insertions were carried by abundant cord blood beta clonotypes; a weaker similar trend was observed in young adult naive repertoires, while no such trend was observed in memory repertoires. Out-of-frame TCR alpha sequences shared between twins showed an excess of low generation-probability sequences compared with coincidental sharing between unrelated individuals. Zero-insertion analyses could be partly confounded by invariant T cells such as MAIT and iNKT, although diverse VJ usage argued against such confounding for most clonotypes. Because the same donors could not be followed over many years, the conclusions depended on cross-sectional statistical analysis. Recombination models systematically underestimated out-of-frame TCR alpha sharing in monozygotic twins but agreed with sharing between unrelated individuals.

Notes on this clonotype: Its antigen is unknown. The input lacks base qualities; no much larger clone sits a single base away.

Every donor was a healthy Caucasian. The study also sequenced three unrelated non-twin adults: a male aged 18 to 30, a male aged 50 to 60 and a female aged 50 to 60. Miltenyi CD45RO+ enrichment and human naive T-cell isolation kits were used to isolate memory (CD45RO+) and naive T cells from PBMC. Clipping removes 4 bases from V and 5 bases from J, with 6 as the unmatched junction base count. The CDR3 holds 16 amino acids from the cysteine to the phenylalanine. Here the CDR3 DNA is all that survives: 48 bases in frame from base 1. Based on the germline V gene, the CDR1 and CDR2 sequences are SGHRS and YFSETQ. Libraries were built with 5' RACE. The sequencer listed for this sample is Illumina HiSeq 2000. A universal primer binding site was introduced by template switching, and a unique molecular identifier was present in the final cDNA, enabling accurate counting of TCR cDNA molecules. First-strand cDNA for TCR alpha and beta chains was synthesized from specific primers in the conserved constant-segment region. To control for contamination, every cDNA library carried two barcodes: a SMART-Mk sample barcode plus Illumina barcodes. TruSeq adapter sequences along with Illumina sample barcodes were introduced in two successive PCR steps. The TCR alpha and beta cDNA libraries were sequenced on the Illumina HiSeq platform using custom primers. As for the authors' bioinformatics: MiGEC was used to process raw reads and extract unique molecular identifiers, and MiXCR was used to find CDR3 positions. For each individual, recombination models were inferred using an EM algorithm with the repgenHMM and IGoR tools. The analysis of shared clonotypes was done with the tcR package in R, with sharing normalized by the product of cloneset sizes. To study raw recombination without the effects of thymic and clonal selection, out-of-frame nonproductive sequences were analyzed. The public reads were reanalyzed by TCRdb: fastp trimming at Q25, MiXCR alignment, in-frame beta chains only. Rows are combined by CDR3 protein, so each entry shows the most common genes and DNA. The V and J calls and clone size come from TCRdb's table, not from the authors' own analysis. This sample has a few hundred thousand distinct CDR3 sequences in its table, and roughly 9% of those were observed once. The ten largest clonotypes hold 7.5% to 9.5% of the sample.

The specimen sequenced was naive T cells sorted from blood. Per the publication, the cell subset or site label means: cells isolated with a human naive T-cell isolation kit. The chain couples TRBV5-1 to TRBJ2-3, with 14 junctional bases fitting TRBD2. The TCR was taken from a woman in her forties or fifties in good health. In nucleotides, the sequence is TGCGCCAGCAGCCTGGGACTAGCGGGAGTTAGAGATACGCAGTATTTT. The resulting protein is CASSLGLAGVRDTQYF.